This TCR beta chain was identified during a study of T cell repertoires in cytomegalovirus infection. Background on the study: An indication of both CMV infection and matching HLA type came from public TCR beta signatures.

Study-level points and caveats: The ex vivo response was dominated by HLA-C-restricted CMV-specific TCR beta clonotypes. Cumulative frequency of public TCR beta families picked out carriers of CMV plus the relevant HLA.

Via MiXCR, TCRdb re-called the reads, giving one row per CDR3 protein. The table lists roughly 500,000 distinct CDR3 sequences, more than 15% of them singletons. This clonotype came up many times. As yet, its antigen is unknown. The germline V gene has CDR1 MDHEN and CDR2 SYDVKM. The CDR3 is made up of 16 amino acids. Trimming took off 5 bases at V and 0 bases at J, with 14 bases between the two ends. The sequenced material came from CD8+ T cells from PBMCs. The clonotype was recovered from a human donor in good health (CMV status not recorded). Some clones in this sample may be carry-over from other donors' samples. This chain links TRBV28 with TRBJ1-5, with D possibly TRBD1 on 5 matching bases. The DNA of the CDR3 is TGTGCCAGCAGTGGCAGGACACACTATAGCAATCAGCCCCAGCATTTT. Translated, it gives CASSGRTHYSNQPQHF.